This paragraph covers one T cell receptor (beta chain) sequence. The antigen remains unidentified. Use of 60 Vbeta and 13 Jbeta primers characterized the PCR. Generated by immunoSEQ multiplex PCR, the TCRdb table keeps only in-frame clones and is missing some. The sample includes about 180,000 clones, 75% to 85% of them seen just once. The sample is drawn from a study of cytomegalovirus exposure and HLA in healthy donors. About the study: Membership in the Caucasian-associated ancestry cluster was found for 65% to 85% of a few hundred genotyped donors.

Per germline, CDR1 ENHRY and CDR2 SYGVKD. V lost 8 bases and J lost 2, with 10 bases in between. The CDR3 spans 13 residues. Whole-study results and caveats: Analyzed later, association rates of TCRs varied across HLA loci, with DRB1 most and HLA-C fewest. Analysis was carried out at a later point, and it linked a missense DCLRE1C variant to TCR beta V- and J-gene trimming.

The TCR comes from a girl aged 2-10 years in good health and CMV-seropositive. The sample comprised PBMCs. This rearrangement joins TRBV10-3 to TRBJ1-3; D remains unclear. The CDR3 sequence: CAIGMGAGNTIYF. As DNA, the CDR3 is TGTGCCATCGGTATGGGAGCTGGAAACACCATATATTTT.